The 20 T cell receptor beta chains in this list originate from one sample, sequenced in a study of CD8 T cells in ankylosing spondylitis. In TCRdb, the 5' RACE reads were re-called with MiXCR into one record per CDR3 protein. The data hold approximately 300,000 distinct CDR3 sequences, with around 7.6% observed a single time. Findings and caveats of the study: Within ankylosing spondylitis blood, a TCR beta motif made up of eight or nine highly homologous variants appeared to be characteristic.

For these receptors, no antigen is known. The sequenced material came from blood, either unsorted or a sorted T cell fraction (not recorded which). The receptors come from a male donor with ankylosing spondylitis.

This clonotype was counted a few times. V and J are TRBV7-3 and TRBJ2-1; TRBD2 matches 8 bases. The V gene's germline CDR1 is SGHTA and CDR2 FQGTGA. V lost 5 bases, J lost 6 bases, and 3 bases stayed unmatched. The CDR3 extends over 13 amino acids. CDR3 sequence: CASSDGTSNEQFF. CDR3 coding DNA: TGTGCCAGCAGCGACGGGACTAGCAATGAGCAGTTCTTC.

The rearrangement links TRBV4-2 to TRBJ1-6; D is undetermined. This CDR3 region has 15 residues. V gave up 1 base and J gave up 6 bases, with 10 bases separating them. The germline CDR1 and CDR2 sequences are LGHNA and YNFKEQ. The CDR3 spells CASSQARTGNSPLHF. The CDR3 DNA sequence: TGTGCCAGCAGCCAAGCCAGGACTGGTAATTCACCCCTCCACTTT.

This clonotype came up many times. V usage is TRBV29-1 and J usage is TRBJ2-7; 10 bases agree with TRBD1. After removal of 7 bases from V and 4 bases from J, the junction contained 4 bases not matched to a gene. The CDR3 is 12 amino acids. CDR1 SQVTM and CDR2 ANQGSEA come from the germline V gene. CDR3 sequence reads: CSGQGAGYEQYF. The CDR3 DNA reads TGCAGCGGACAGGGGGCTGGTTACGAGCAGTACTTC.

This chain uses TRBV18 with TRBJ2-1; 8 positions agree with TRBD2. V lost 5 bases, J lost 10 bases, and 13 bases stayed unmatched. Per the germline V gene, CDR1 is KGHSH and CDR2 is LQKENI. The CDR3 runs to 15 residues. DNA for the CDR3: TGTGCCAGCTCAGAAAGCGGGAGTAAGGTACTGGAGCAGTTCTTC. Translated: CASSESGSKVLEQFF.

In this sample, this clonotype turned up a few times. V usage is TRBV28 and J usage is TRBJ2-2, with D possibly TRBD1 on 6 matching bases. This CDR3 is 13 amino acids long. V lost 7 bases to trimming and J lost 7 bases, with 13 bases between them. In germline, CDR1 is MDHEN, CDR2 SYDVKM. In nucleotides, the CDR3 is TGTGCCAGCACCCTCCTCAGGGGCGGGGAGCTGTTTTTT. It translates to CASTLLRGGELFF. The variable domain in full, with the rest retrieved from reference TRBV28 and TRBJ2-2, is DVKVTQSSRYLVKRTGEKVFLECVQDMDHENMFWYRQDPGLGLRLIYFSYDVKMKEKGDIPEGYSVSREKKERFSLILESASTNQTSMYLCASTLLRGGELFFGEGSRLTVL.

This clonotype was observed many times. In nucleotides, the CDR3 is TGTGCCACCAGTGCACTCAGGGGGGATGAGCAGTTCTTC. Protein sequence: CATSALRGDEQFF. The V gene is TRBV24-1, the J gene TRBJ2-1, with D tentatively TRBD1 (7 bases). The V end lost 5 bases, the J end lost 8 bases, and 12 bases lay between the germline ends. Germline V CDR1 and CDR2: KGHDR, SFDVKD. The CDR3 consists of 13 residues.

This clonotype was seen a few times. The chain uses TRBV5-1 and TRBJ2-3; D possibly corresponds to TRBD2 (5 bases). The V end was cut by 0 bases, the J end by 4 bases, with 15 bases between. Germline lookup yields CDR1 SGHRS and CDR2 YFSETQ. The CDR3 is made up of 16 amino acids. CDR3 nucleotides: TGCGCCAGCAGCTTGGACGGGTCCGGGGAACCAGATACGCAGTATTTT. This translates into CASSLDGSGEPDTQYF.

This clonotype was observed a handful of times. The V call is TRBV12-3 or TRBV12-4, the J call TRBJ1-2; D unclear. This CDR3 region has 14 residues. The V end lost 7 bases, the J end lost 8 bases, and 20 bases lay between the germline ends. The CDR3 sequence: CASTLAGVGHGYTF. Here the CDR3 DNA reads TGTGCCAGCACCTTAGCGGGAGTCGGGCACGGCTACACCTTC.

The CDR3 here is CASSLVTGWESLPNNEQFF. Here the CDR3 DNA reads TGTGCCAGCAGCTTAGTGACAGGGTGGGAGTCGCTCCCAAACAATGAGCAGTTCTTC. The V gene is TRBV11-2, the J gene TRBJ2-1; TRBD1 matches 7 bases. The CDR3 contains 19 residues. Germline V CDR1 and CDR2: SGHAT, FQNNGV. The V segment lost 1 base and the J segment 5 bases; nucleotides outside the gene matches: 17.

The V gene is TRBV29-1, the J gene TRBJ1-3; D is perhaps TRBD1 (6 bases). CDR3 length: 14 amino acids. Germline CDR1 SQVTM, CDR2 ANQGSEA. V was shortened by 0 bases and J by 2 bases, with 8 bases between the two germline ends. The DNA of the CDR3 is TGCAGCGTTGAAGAGAACAGGGCTGGAAACACCATATATTTT. It is translated as CSVEENRAGNTIYF.

This clonotype turned up a few times. The chain employs TRBV7-8 and TRBJ2-7; D is perhaps TRBD2 (6 bases). Germline values: CDR1 SGHVS, CDR2 FQNEAQ. The CDR3 runs 17 residues. Trimming took 5 bases from V and 6 from J, leaving 26 bases between them. The CDR3 loop reads CASSLPRTGPDGGEQYF. The CDR3 DNA reads as TGTGCCAGCAGCCTACCAAGAACTGGCCCCGACGGGGGCGAGCAGTACTTC.

This clonotype has more than one count but fewer than ten. The chain uses TRBV28 and TRBJ2-2, with TRBD2 matching 10 bases. Germline V CDR1 and CDR2: MDHEN, SYDVKM. The CDR3 length is 15 residues. V lost 3 bases to trimming and J lost 3 bases; unmatched junction nucleotides: 1. The CDR3, as DNA: TGTGCCAGCAGTTTTCTAGCGGGAGACACCGGGGAGCTGTTTTTT. Residues: CASSFLAGDTGELFF.

The chain recombines TRBV11-3 with TRBJ2-1; D call uncertain. This CDR3 has 14 amino acids. From germline, CDR1 is SGHNT and CDR2 YENEEA. V gave up 1 base and J gave up 10 bases, with 14 bases separating them. This CDR3 reads CASSLVGPFGEQFF. The CDR3 nucleotides read TGTGCCAGCAGCTTAGTTGGTCCTTTCGGAGAGCAGTTCTTC. The variable domain in full, completed from reference TRBV11-3 and TRBJ2-1, reads EAGVVQSPRYKIIEKKQPVAFWCNPISGHNTLYWYLQNLGQGPELLIRYENEEAVDDSQLPKDRFSAERLKGVDSTLKIQPAELGDSAVYLCASSLVGPFGEQFFGPGTRLTVL.

V gene TRBV14 combines with J gene TRBJ1-1; D uncertain. This CDR3 region has 13 residues. V was cut by 4 bases and J by 5 bases, with 11 bases left in between. Germline CDR1 reads SGHDN; CDR2 reads FVKESK. CDR3 bases: TGTGCCAGCAGCCCACGACTTAGGACTGAAGCTTTCTTT. It yields the protein CASSPRLRTEAFF.

This clonotype appeared many times. The chain combines TRBV4-2 with TRBJ2-2, with a weak D call TRBD2 (5 bases). V was cut by 0 bases and J by 4 bases, with 9 bases left in between. CDR1 and CDR2 (germline): LGHNA, YNFKEQ. This CDR3 comprises 15 residues. The CDR3 is CASSQDWRATGELFF. CDR3 nucleotide sequence: TGTGCCAGCAGCCAAGATTGGCGGGCCACCGGGGAGCTGTTTTTT.

V usage is TRBV7-2 and J usage is TRBJ2-5; D is uncertain. The CDR3 runs 13 residues. V was cut by 4 bases and J by 4 bases, with 10 bases left in between. Germline values: CDR1 SGHTA, CDR2 FQGNSA. The CDR3 nucleotides are TGTGCCAGCAGCTCGTCTATTTTAGAGACCCAGTACTTC. Its protein is CASSSSILETQYF. Full variable domain (outside the CDR3, taken from reference TRBV7-2 and TRBJ2-5): GAGVSQSPSNKVTEKGKDVELRCDPISGHTALYWYRQSLGQGLEFLIYFQGNSAPDKSGLPSDRFSAERTGGSVSTLTIQRTQQEDSAVYLCASSSSILETQYFGPGTRLLVL.

The chain has TRBV6-5 and TRBJ1-1, with unresolved D. The CDR3 is made up of 15 amino acids. Germline CDR1 MNHEY, CDR2 SVGAGI. With 2 bases removed from V and 0 bases from J, the gap between germline ends came to 10 bases. The CDR3 sequence: CASSYRHPMNTEAFF. The CDR3 DNA reads TGTGCCAGCAGTTACCGACATCCGATGAACACTGAAGCTTTCTTT.

There are a few counts of this clonotype. The chain carries TRBV5-1 and TRBJ2-7; D is perhaps TRBD2 (5 bases). The V end lost 4 bases, the J end lost 0 bases, and 11 bases lay between the germline ends. There are 14 residues in the CDR3. Germline V gene sequence: CDR1 SGHRS, CDR2 YFSETQ. The CDR3 bases are TGCGCCAGCAGCCGTCCTGGAGGCTCCTACGAGCAGTACTTC. The encoded protein is CASSRPGGSYEQYF.

This clonotype was seen at least ten times. V usage is TRBV12-3 or TRBV12-4 and J usage is TRBJ1-2; possibly TRBD1 for D (6 bases). V dropped 7 bases and J dropped 5 bases, with 17 bases sitting between them. This CDR3 is 14 amino acids long. In DNA, the CDR3 is TGTGCCAGCAACCTGGACAGAGGGAGGTATGGCTACACCTTC. Translating gives CASNLDRGRYGYTF.

The chain employs TRBV20-1 and TRBJ2-1, with TRBD2 matching over 9 bases. CDR1 is DFQATT and CDR2 is SNEGSKA in the germline V gene (reference sequence). The CDR3 covers 15 residues. V lost 0 bases, J lost 5 bases, and 5 bases stayed unmatched. The CDR3 protein is CSAREPSGNHNEQFF. DNA for the CDR3: TGCAGTGCTAGAGAACCTAGCGGGAACCACAATGAGCAGTTCTTC.